The clone carrying this TCR beta chain was counted between two and nine times. The antigen remains undetermined. Preparation of the TCRbeta library was carried out with unique molecular identifiers. TCRdb processed the PCR reads anew with MiXCR; each CDR3 protein has one entry. Among around 31,000 distinct CDR3 sequences listed, 5% to 7.5% were seen once. The sample is drawn from a study of T-cell reconstitution after alpha-beta-depleted transplantation in children. Study-wide points: It was newly produced T cells that mostly accounted for T-cell counts and diversity one year after transplant. Several hundred rapidly expanded clones from non-depleted graft cells reportedly supplied alpha-beta T cells about two months post-transplant.

V shed 4 bases, J shed 6 bases, and the junction held 13 bases outside the gene matches. The CDR3 sequence is 18 residues long. The germline CDR1 and CDR2 sequences are SGHNT and YYREEE (reference sequence). The rearrangement uses TRBV5-4 and TRBJ2-3; the match to TRBD2 covers 14 bases. The source of this sequence is a child less than two years old who had a stem cell transplant for acute myeloid leukemia, so the T cells may come from the graft donor. The sequences come from peripheral blood, collected 60 days after TCRalphabeta/CD19-depleted stem cell transplant. CDR3 region: CASSNPGGLAGAVDTQYF. CDR3 bases: TGTGCCAGCAGCAACCCAGGGGGACTAGCGGGAGCCGTGGATACGCAGTATTTT.